Following are 10 T cell receptor beta chains from one sample sequenced in a study of regulatory T cells in long-lasting Graves disease. Time point described: newly diagnosed GD, antithyroid drugs for less than 3 months. RNA isolated from PBMCs was used to make the TCR library. Building of the TCR beta libraries involved iRepertoire HTBI primers and Arm-PCR of CDR3 regions. TCRdb re-analysed the multiplex PCR reads in MiXCR, keeping a single row per CDR3 protein. The sample yields under 300,000 distinct CDR3 sequences, about 16% seen once. This material consisted of peripheral blood mononuclear cells (PBMCs), taken at new diagnosis, from a patient treated with antithyroid drugs. These receptors came from a female donor with Graves disease.

This clonotype was counted many times. This rearrangement joins TRBV4-2 to TRBJ1-2; D remains ambiguous. Germline values: CDR1 LGHNA, CDR2 YNFKEQ. The CDR3 contains 14 residues. Trimming stripped 0 bases from V and 4 bases from J, with 9 bases between. CDR3 DNA sequence: TGTGCCAGCAGCCAAGATAAGATTTTCTATGGCTACACCTTC. This encodes CASSQDKIFYGYTF.

This clonotype was counted at least ten times. The chain recombines TRBV20-1 with TRBJ2-1; the match to TRBD2 covers 10 bases. The CDR3 runs 15 residues. Germline CDR1 DFQATT, CDR2 SNEGSKA (reference sequence). Trimming at V came to 6 bases and at J to 3 bases, leaving 8 bases not matched to a gene. Here the CDR3 reads CSAIGASGSYNEQFF. CDR3 bases: TGCAGTGCCATAGGGGCTAGCGGGAGCTACAATGAGCAGTTCTTC.

The rearrangement joins TRBV12-3 or TRBV12-4 to TRBJ2-7; TRBD2 matches 13 bases. Trimming took 2 bases from V and 4 from J; bases not matched to a gene: 5. CDR3 length equals 16 residues. CDR3 DNA: TGTGCCAGCAGTTTAAGCGGGACTAGCGGGAAATACGAGCAGTACTTC. Its translation is CASSLSGTSGKYEQYF.

This clonotype has ten or more counts. V gene TRBV3-1 combines with J gene TRBJ2-3; unclear D gene. The germline CDR1 and CDR2 sequences are LGHDT and YNNKEL (reference sequence). V gave up 3 bases and J gave up 2 bases, with 9 bases separating them. CDR3 length: 14 amino acids. The chain's CDR3 is CASSQSQPTDTQYF. CDR3 nucleotides: TGTGCCAGCAGCCAGAGCCAGCCCACAGATACGCAGTATTTT.

This chain uses TRBV2 with TRBJ2-7; unclear D gene. The CDR3 runs to 15 residues. Germline V CDR1 and CDR2: SNHLY, FYNNEI. Trimming removed 7 bases at V and 0 bases at J, with 16 bases between. The CDR3, as DNA: TGTGCCAGCAAACTGGCGGCAGGCAGCTCCTACGAGCAGTACTTC. Residues: CASKLAAGSSYEQYF. The variable domain in full, completed from reference TRBV2 and TRBJ2-7, reads EPEVTQTPSHQVTQMGQEVILRCVPISNHLYFYWYRQILGQKVEFLVSFYNNEISEKSEIFDDQFSVERPDGSNFTLKIRSTKLEDSAMYFCASKLAAGSSYEQYFGPGTRLTVT.

This clonotype has just a few counts. J is TRBJ2-6 and V is TRBV9; D gene unclear. Germline lookup yields CDR1 SGDLS and CDR2 YYNGEE. CDR3 length: 14 residues. V lost 4 bases and J lost 3, with 8 bases in between. The CDR3 DNA sequence: TGTGCCAGCAGCTCCTCCCATGGGGCCAACGTCCTGACTTTC. The encoded protein is CASSSSHGANVLTF.

This clonotype was found many times. V is TRBV13 and J is TRBJ2-6; TRBD1 agrees at 7 bases. The CDR3 has 16 residues. CDR1 is PRHDT, CDR2 FYEKMQ, per germline (reference sequence). J was trimmed by 2 bases and V by 0 bases; bases with no gene match: 1. This CDR3 reads CASSLGDRAGANVLTF. The CDR3 DNA reads TGTGCCAGCAGCTTAGGAGACAGGGCTGGGGCCAACGTCCTGACTTTC.

The chain employs TRBV6-1 and TRBJ2-5; 9 nucleotides match TRBD2. The J segment lost 5 bases and the V segment lost 4 bases, leaving 8 bases of the junction unmatched. CDR3 length: 15 residues. The germline CDR1 and CDR2 sequences are MNHNS and SASEGT. The CDR3 loop is CASSVVGGGAETQYF. For the CDR3, the DNA is TGTGCCAGCAGTGTTGTGGGCGGGGGGGCCGAGACCCAGTACTTC.

This clonotype was seen at least ten times. This chain connects TRBV6-5 to TRBJ1-2, with D possibly TRBD1 on 6 matching bases. The CDR3 contains 14 residues. Between the trimmed V and J ends, which lost 1 base and 4 bases, there was a span of 10 bases. Germline V gene data show CDR1 as MNHEY and CDR2 as SVGAGI. CDR3 in DNA: TGTGCCAGCAGTTACTTAGGGGGTGGCTATGGCTACACCTTC. It is translated as CASSYLGGGYGYTF.

This clonotype was detected ten times or more. This chain uses TRBV9 with TRBJ2-5, with D perhaps TRBD2 (6 bases). This CDR3 is built from 14 residues. Germline lookup yields CDR1 SGDLS and CDR2 YYNGEE. V lost 4 bases and J lost 5, with 15 bases in between. The chain's CDR3 is CASSQTGSTETQYF. In DNA form, the CDR3 reads TGTGCCAGCAGCCAAACCGGGAGTACGGAGACCCAGTACTTC.